This paragraph reports one TCR beta chain. The data are from a study of T cell changes during pregnancy in multiple sclerosis. Only in-frame clones appear in the TCRdb table, and some are missing; sequencing was by immunoSEQ multiplex PCR. The sample includes approximately 20,000 clones, approximately 88% seen only once; the top ten take 4.5% to 7%. Germline-derived CDR1 and CDR2 are SGHRS and YFSETQ. The CDR3 runs 17 residues. The V end was cut by 1 base, the J end by 5 bases, with 18 bases between. The J gene is TRBJ2-2, the V gene TRBV5-1, with D possibly being TRBD1 (5 bases). This material consisted of CD8+ T cells from peripheral blood mononuclear cells, taken after pregnancy. The sequence was collected from a female donor in good health, enrolled as a control in a pregnancy study. The chain's CDR3 is CASSLRVIQGSTGELFF. The DNA for the CDR3 is TGCGCCAGCAGCTTGCGCGTAATCCAGGGTAGTACCGGGGAGCTGTTTTTT.